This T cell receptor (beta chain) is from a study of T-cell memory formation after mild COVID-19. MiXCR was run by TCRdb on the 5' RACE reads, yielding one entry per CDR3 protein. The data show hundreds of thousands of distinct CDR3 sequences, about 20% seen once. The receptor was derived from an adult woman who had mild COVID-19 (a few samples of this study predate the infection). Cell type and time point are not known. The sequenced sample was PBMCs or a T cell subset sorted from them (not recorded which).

CDR3 loop: CASRTRTQETQYF. The CDR3 DNA reads as TGTGCCAGCAGGACGCGGACCCAAGAGACCCAGTACTTC. The chain employs TRBV28 and TRBJ2-5; no definite D call. Germline CDR1 MDHEN, CDR2 SYDVKM. V lost 6 bases, J lost 1 base, and 9 bases lay in between. The CDR3 sequence is 13 residues long.